These 24 T cell receptor beta chains share one sample of origin, sequenced in a study of PD-1 blockade in classical Hodgkin lymphoma. Generated by immunoSEQ multiplex PCR, the TCRdb table keeps only in-frame clones and is missing some. The repertoire holds about 100,000 clones, with 75% to 90% as singletons. Following autologous stem cell transplantation, relapse occurred in every patient, and exposure to brentuximab vedotin varied. Sample: peripheral blood mononuclear cells (PBMCs), taken at baseline. Receptors were obtained from a human donor with classical Hodgkin lymphoma.

Only one count was recorded for this clone. The rearrangement joins TRBV6-5 to TRBJ1-1, with no clear D. This CDR3 is built from 14 residues. Between the trimmed V and J ends, which lost 2 bases and 9 bases, there was a span of 16 bases. Per the germline V gene, CDR1 is MNHEY and CDR2 is SVGAGI. In nucleotides, the CDR3 is TGTGCCAGCAGTTACACCACCTCCCGGGCCAAAGCTTTCTTT. Its protein product is CASSYTTSRAKAFF.

This chain uses TRBV28 with TRBJ2-7; D call uncertain. Germline V lookup: CDR1 MDHEN, CDR2 SYDVKM. V was clipped by 2 bases and J by 2 bases, with 13 bases between them. The CDR3 length is 15 residues. The CDR3 nucleotides are TGTGCCAGCAGTTTAGGATTAGGACCACCCTACGAGCAGTACTTC. It translates to CASSLGLGPPYEQYF.

The rearrangement links TRBV18 to TRBJ2-7, with D maybe TRBD1 (6 bases). From germline, CDR1 is KGHSH and CDR2 LQKENI. This CDR3 has 11 residues. Trimming took 4 bases from V and 6 from J, leaving 7 bases between them. CDR3 DNA sequence: TGTGCCAGCTCACGAGGGGGCGAGCAGTACTTC. Its translation is CASSRGGEQYF.

The chain recombines TRBV28 with TRBJ2-7, with D unresolved. V lost 2 bases and J 3 bases, leaving 17 bases between the germline ends. CDR3 size: 16 residues. The germline V gene has CDR1 MDHEN and CDR2 SYDVKM. CDR3 DNA sequence: TGTGCCAGCAGTTTAGCCGAACGACTGGTAAACTACGAGCAGTACTTC. Its translation is CASSLAERLVNYEQYF.

This clone was observed once. This chain uses TRBV6-1 with TRBJ2-7, with D possibly matching TRBD2 (5 bases). This CDR3 comprises 13 residues. The ends were cut back, 10 bases at V and 6 bases at J, with 19 bases in the middle. The V gene's germline CDR1 is MNHNS and CDR2 SASEGT. The CDR3 coding sequence is TGTGCCACGTCACCGGAGGTCCTGAGCGAGCAGTACTTC. Translating gives CATSPEVLSEQYF.

The chain couples TRBV11-2 to TRBJ2-7, with 8 bases fitting TRBD2. V lost 5 bases, J lost 4 bases, and 7 bases stayed unmatched. CDR3 length: 14 residues. The germline V gene encodes CDR1 SGHAT and CDR2 FQNNGV. CDR3 sequence (DNA): TGTGCCAGCAGCCCCAGCGGGAGTGTTTACGAGCAGTACTTC. Its translation: CASSPSGSVYEQYF. Supplemented by reference TRBV11-2 and TRBJ2-7, the full variable domain reads EAGVAQSPRYKIIEKRQSVAFWCNPISGHATLYWYQQILGQGPKLLIQFQNNGVVDDSQLPKDRFSAERLKGVDSTLKIQPAKLEDSAVYLCASSPSGSVYEQYFGPGTRLTVT.

Note on this clone: The sample holds other DNA sequences that translate to the same CDR3. V is TRBV30 and J is TRBJ2-6; D is unclear. The V and J ends lost 5 bases and 2 bases respectively, with 4 bases between them. CDR1 and CDR2 from the germline V gene are GTSNPN and SVGIG (reference sequence). The length of the CDR3 is 12 residues. The CDR3 DNA is TGTGCCTGGGGTCCTGGGGCCAACGTCCTGACTTTC. Its protein is CAWGPGANVLTF. The full variable domain, in which reference TRBV30 and TRBJ2-6 provide the parts outside the CDR3, is SQTIHQWPATLVQPVGSPLSLECTVEGTSNPNLYWYRQAAGRGLQLLFYSVGIGQISSEVPQNLSASRPQDRQFILSSKKLLLSDSGFYLCAWGPGANVLTFGAGSRLTVL.

The gene calls are TRBV19 and TRBJ2-2; 7 bases match TRBD1. V shed 5 bases and J 1 base; nucleotides not matched to a gene: 7. This CDR3 has 16 amino acids. Per the germline V gene, CDR1 is LNHDA and CDR2 is SQIVND (reference sequence). In DNA, the CDR3 is TGTGCCAGTAGTCCGGGGACAGTAAGGAACACCGGGGAGCTGTTTTTT. As protein: CASSPGTVRNTGELFF.

A single count supports this clone. The chain is built from TRBV6-5 and TRBJ2-7, with 7 bases fitting TRBD1. Germline-derived CDR1 and CDR2 are MNHEY and SVGAGI. The CDR3 runs 15 residues. V lost 6 bases to trimming and J lost 0 bases; unmatched junction nucleotides: 8. The CDR3 spells CASRQSQGSSYEQYF. In nucleotides, the CDR3 is TGTGCCAGCAGGCAGTCACAGGGGTCCTCCTACGAGCAGTACTTC.

The chain uses TRBV11-2 and TRBJ2-1; 8 bases are shared with TRBD2. After removal of 1 base from V and 7 bases from J, the junction contained 3 bases not matched to a gene. In germline, CDR1 is SGHAT, CDR2 FQNNGV. The CDR3 extends over 14 amino acids. CDR3 protein: CASSLVGRENEQFF. The CDR3 DNA reads as TGTGCCAGCAGCTTAGTCGGGAGGGAAAATGAGCAGTTCTTC.

The chain carries TRBV7-2 and TRBJ2-7; 7 bases map to TRBD2. This CDR3 comprises 15 residues. The V gene end was trimmed by 4 bases and the J gene end by 1 base; junction bases not matched to a gene: 7. Germline-derived CDR1 and CDR2 are SGHTA and FQGNSA. The CDR3 is CASSSTLAASYEQYF. The CDR3 coding sequence is TGTGCCAGCAGCTCCACGCTAGCGGCATCCTACGAGCAGTACTTC.

The chain carries TRBV2 and TRBJ2-3; 8 bases agree with TRBD1. The CDR3 is made up of 14 amino acids. CDR1 is SNHLY, CDR2 FYNNEI, per germline. V shed 6 bases and J 2 bases; nucleotides not matched to a gene: 4. The CDR3 region is CASRRTGPTDTQYF. The DNA for the CDR3 is TGTGCCAGCAGGAGGACAGGGCCCACAGATACGCAGTATTTT. The full variable domain, with the rest looked up from reference TRBV2 and TRBJ2-3, is EPEVTQTPSHQVTQMGQEVILRCVPISNHLYFYWYRQILGQKVEFLVSFYNNEISEKSEIFDDQFSVERPDGSNFTLKIRSTKLEDSAMYFCASRRTGPTDTQYFGPGTRLTVL.

The chain uses TRBV5-6 and TRBJ2-5, with D unclear. V lost 0 bases and J 1 base, leaving 4 bases between the germline ends. CDR1 SGHDT and CDR2 YYEEEE come from the germline V gene. The CDR3 covers 13 residues. The CDR3 nucleotides are TGTGCCAGCAGCTTGGCGGCCCAAGAGACCCAGTACTTC. This sequence encodes CASSLAAQETQYF.

The chain recombines TRBV7-2 with TRBJ2-1, with D hard to call. Trimming removed 5 bases from V and 8 bases from J, with 10 bases in between. The germline gives CDR1 SGHTA, CDR2 FQGNSA. The CDR3 covers 12 residues. The CDR3, as DNA: TGTGCCAGCAGCCCCGGACGCTATGAGCAGTTCTTC. Translating gives CASSPGRYEQFF.

The chain employs TRBV5-1 and TRBJ2-6, with unresolved D. Germline V gene sequence: CDR1 SGHRS, CDR2 YFSETQ. The CDR3 is 15 amino acids. Trimming left V 0 bases short and J 4 bases short, with 8 bases between. In DNA form, the CDR3 reads TGCGCCAGCAGCTTGGCCAACGCGGGGGCCAACGTCCTGACTTTC. Translating gives CASSLANAGANVLTF.

J is TRBJ2-3 and V is TRBV12-2; the table's D call, TRBD2, has no DNA check behind it. TRBV12-2 counts as a pseudogene. This CDR3 spans 17 amino acids. The DNA of the CDR3 is TGTGCAAGTCGCTTAGCCTCACTAGCGGGCTTCACAGATACGCAGTATTTT. Translation: CASRLASLAGFTDTQYF.

V and J are TRBV13 and TRBJ2-3; 12 nucleotides align to TRBD2. Unmatched junction bases numbered 3, after V lost 6 bases and J lost 2 bases. The CDR3 sequence is 15 residues long. Germline V gives CDR1 PRHDT, CDR2 FYEKMQ (reference sequence). CDR3 coding DNA: TGTGCCAGCAGTGCTAGCGGGAGGGTCACAGATACGCAGTATTTT. Its protein is CASSASGRVTDTQYF.

The rearrangement links TRBV15 to TRBJ2-7, with TRBD2 matching over 8 bases. The CDR3 has 22 amino acids. Germline V CDR1 and CDR2: LNHNV, YYDKDF (reference sequence). V trimming: 1 base; J trimming: 0 bases; junction bases outside the gene matches: 23. The CDR3 loop reads CATSRGLSRGLGGRRVSYEQYF. CDR3 in DNA: TGTGCCACCAGCAGAGGGCTCTCCCGGGGACTAGGCGGGCGTAGGGTCTCCTACGAGCAGTACTTC.

This clone came up a few times. The V gene is TRBV5-1, the J gene TRBJ2-5; 9 bases are a match to TRBD1. The CDR3 contains 15 residues. V was clipped by 1 base and J by 5 bases; unmatched bases: 6. CDR1 and CDR2 (germline): SGHRS, YFSETQ. The CDR3 nucleotides are TGCGCCAGCAGCTTGTTTACAGGGGGCTTGGAGACCCAGTACTTC. Its translation is CASSLFTGGLETQYF. Drawing the rest from reference TRBV5-1 and TRBJ2-5, the complete variable domain is KAGVTQTPRYLIKTRGQQVTLSCSPISGHRSVSWYQQTPGQGLQFLFEYFSETQRNKGNFPGRFSGRQFSNSRSEMNVSTLELGDSALYLCASSLFTGGLETQYFGPGTRLLVL.

The chain carries TRBV5-1 and TRBJ2-1; D not certain. Trimming took off 4 bases at V and 9 bases at J, with 8 bases between the two ends. This CDR3 is built from 11 residues. Germline V gene lookup returns CDR1 SGHRS and CDR2 YFSETQ. CDR3 bases: TGCGCCAGCAGCCTCAGCAGTGAGCAGTTCTTC. As protein: CASSLSSEQFF.

The chain combines TRBV7-2 with TRBJ1-2, with a tentative D call TRBD1 (5 bases). The CDR3 covers 12 residues. The germline gives CDR1 SGHTA, CDR2 FQGNSA. With 5 bases removed from V and 4 bases from J, the gap between germline ends came to 8 bases. CDR3 amino acids: CASSPQGYGYTF. The CDR3 DNA sequence: TGTGCCAGCAGCCCGCAGGGCTATGGCTACACCTTC.

This clone was found once. The chain employs TRBV7-2 and TRBJ2-1; D is possibly TRBD2 (5 bases). The CDR3 runs 15 residues. Trimming removed 5 bases from V and 0 bases from J, with 11 bases in between. Germline V lookup: CDR1 SGHTA, CDR2 FQGNSA. The CDR3 DNA reads as TGTGCCAGCAGCAGTACTAGTCGCTCCTACAATGAGCAGTTCTTC. Translated, it gives CASSSTSRSYNEQFF.

Regarding this clone: This specimen includes other DNA sequences encoding the same CDR3. This rearrangement joins TRBV6-1 to TRBJ2-7, with TRBD2 matching over 7 bases. This CDR3 spans 15 amino acids. V shed 2 bases and J 6 bases; nucleotides not matched to a gene: 10. Germline assignment: CDR1 MNHNS and CDR2 SASEGT. The CDR3 region is CASSEQVPGGGEQYF. The DNA for the CDR3 is TGTGCCAGCAGTGAACAGGTCCCGGGAGGTGGCGAGCAGTACTTC.

The chain joins TRBV7-9 to TRBJ2-7; D gene uncertain. CDR1 is SEHNR and CDR2 is FQNEAQ in the germline V gene (reference sequence). The germline V and J ends were trimmed by 3 bases and 4 bases, with 10 bases remaining between them. This CDR3 spans 13 amino acids. Written as DNA, the CDR3 is TGTGCCAGCAGCTTCGGCTACTTATACGAGCAGTACTTC. This translates into CASSFGYLYEQYF.